This TCR beta chain was recovered during a study of beta chain features in type 1 diabetes. The wider study: Cell yields, gender and age were similar in healthy donors and patients.

Sequenced material consisted of expressed TCRB transcripts (all of the isolated RNA was reverse transcribed). Measured with immunoSEQ multiplex PCR; TCRdb has only the in-frame clones, and not every one. The data contain around 500,000 clones, about an eighth of them singletons. This CDR3 has 15 amino acids. Trimming cost V 4 bases and J 0 bases, with 12 bases left between them. Germline CDR1 is SGHTA and CDR2 is FQGNSA. Notes on the study in general: Shortening that was moderate but significant affected the TCRB CDR3s of Type 1 diabetes patients in all four CD4+ subsets. TCRB repertoires of naive, central memory and Treg cells appeared more similar among patients than among healthy donors.

Concerning this clone: Its antigen is undetermined.

This clonotype was sampled from a woman in her late teens or twenties in good health. The gene calls are TRBV7-2 and TRBJ1-1, with D possibly matching TRBD1 (6 bases). Sequencing input: naive CD4+ T cells from blood. CDR3 DNA: TGTGCCAGCAGCTCCACAGGGCGAGTGAACACTGAAGCTTTCTTT. Its translation is CASSSTGRVNTEAFF.